The 27 T cell receptor beta chains given below trace back to one sample, sequenced in a study of OX40 agonist ivuxolimab in advanced cancers. Method: immunoSEQ multiplex PCR; TCRdb's copy keeps in-frame clones and lacks some. The data contain approximately 76,000 clones, over 85% of them singletons. Here the sequenced sample was CD4+ or CD8+ T cells sorted from blood, taken in a trial of the OX40 agonist ivuxolimab. These receptors were taken from an adult with an advanced solid tumor such as melanoma, head and neck, liver or kidney cancer.

V usage is TRBV7-8 and J usage is TRBJ1-1, with TRBD1 matching 7 bases. CDR1 and CDR2 from the germline V gene are SGHVS and FQNEAQ. V lost 5 bases to trimming and J lost 2 bases; unmatched junction nucleotides: 8. The CDR3 contains 15 residues. CDR3 DNA: TGTGCCAGCAGCGTATACAGGGGCGGCAACACTGAAGCTTTCTTT. Translation: CASSVYRGGNTEAFF.

This clone was detected only once. The chain has TRBV15 and TRBJ2-1; D unclear. Germline loops: CDR1 LNHNV, CDR2 YYDKDF (reference sequence). The CDR3 runs to 11 residues. V was pared by 7 bases and J by 0 bases, with 1 base between. The CDR3: CATTSYNEQFF. For the CDR3, the DNA is TGTGCCACCACCTCCTACAATGAGCAGTTCTTC. The full variable domain, with the rest looked up from reference TRBV15 and TRBJ2-1, is DAMVIQNPRYQVTQFGKPVTLSCSQTLNHNVMYWYQQKSSQAPKLLFHYYDKDFNNEADTPDNFQSRRPNTSFCFLDIRSPGLGDTAMYLCATTSYNEQFFGPGTRLTVL.

The chain carries TRBV30 and TRBJ2-7, with 15 positions matching TRBD2. V lost 3 bases to trimming and J lost 0 bases; unmatched junction nucleotides: 15. This CDR3 spans 20 amino acids. Germline lookup yields CDR1 GTSNPN and CDR2 SVGIG (reference sequence). In DNA form, the CDR3 reads TGTGCCTGGAGCTTGCCCTTGGGACTAGCGGGAGGCCATATCTCCTACGAGCAGTACTTC. Amino acid sequence: CAWSLPLGLAGGHISYEQYF.

The chain employs TRBV9 and TRBJ2-3; 15 nucleotides line up with TRBD2. Germline lookup yields CDR1 SGDLS and CDR2 YYNGEE. The V segment lost 2 bases and the J segment 5 bases; nucleotides outside the gene matches: 24. This CDR3 region has 23 residues. CDR3 nucleotides: TGTGCCAGCAGCGTGGAAGGACTAGCGGGAGGGCCTGTATCCTCTACCCCCATAGATACGCAGTATTTT. This translates into CASSVEGLAGGPVSSTPIDTQYF. Together with reference TRBV9 and TRBJ2-3, the CDR3 gives the full variable domain: DSGVTQTPKHLITATGQRVTLRCSPRSGDLSVYWYQQSLDQGLQFLIQYYNGEERAKGNILERFSAQQFPDLHSELNLSSLELGDSALYFCASSVEGLAGGPVSSTPIDTQYFGPGTRLTVL.

The gene calls are TRBV27 and TRBJ1-2, with 7 nucleotides matching TRBD1. Per germline, CDR1 MNHEY and CDR2 SMNVEV (reference sequence). The J segment lost 4 bases and the V segment lost 4 bases, leaving 6 bases of the junction unmatched. This CDR3 contains 14 residues. The DNA for the CDR3 is TGTGCCAGCAGTTCCCAGACAGGGTTCTATGGCTACACCTTC. Encoded protein: CASSSQTGFYGYTF.

This sequence joins TRBV19 and TRBJ2-1; TRBD2 aligns across 10 bases. After removal of 3 bases from V and 4 bases from J, the junction contained 9 bases not matched to a gene. Looked up from germline, CDR1 is LNHDA and CDR2 is SQIVND (reference sequence). The CDR3 contains 17 residues. The CDR3 protein is CASSMGPSGRGYNEQFF. For the CDR3, the DNA is TGTGCCAGTAGTATGGGGCCTAGCGGGAGAGGTTACAATGAGCAGTTCTTC.

The V gene is TRBV7-9, the J gene TRBJ2-5; D not resolved. The DNA end is a closer match to TRBJ2-7, so the J assignment may be wrong. Germline assignment: CDR1 SEHNR and CDR2 FQNEAQ (reference sequence). The CDR3 is 13 residues long. As DNA, the CDR3 is TGTGCCAGCAGCTGGCAAGGAGCCTACGAGCAGTACTTC. Its protein product is CASSWQGAYEQYF.

The J gene is TRBJ2-2, the V gene TRBV25-1; D is unclear. There are 12 residues in the CDR3. Per the germline V gene, CDR1 is MGHDK and CDR2 is SYGVNS. V was clipped by 3 bases and J by 5 bases, with 4 bases between them. CDR3: CASSDPTGELFF. CDR3 DNA: TGTGCCAGCAGTGATCCTACCGGGGAGCTGTTTTTT. The full variable domain, in which reference TRBV25-1 and TRBJ2-2 provide the parts outside the CDR3, is EADIYQTPRYLVIGTGKKITLECSQTMGHDKMYWYQQDPGMELHLIHYSYGVNSTEKGDLSSESTVSRIRTEHFPLTLESARPSHTSQYLCASSDPTGELFFGEGSRLTVL.

The chain joins TRBV29-1 to TRBJ1-1; D ambiguous. The CDR3 consists of 11 residues. Trimming left V 7 bases short and J 4 bases short, with 10 bases between. From germline, CDR1 is SQVTM and CDR2 ANQGSEA. The chain's CDR3 is CSARWGTEAFF. The CDR3 bases are TGCAGCGCCCGTTGGGGCACTGAAGCTTTCTTT.

V is TRBV7-2 and J is TRBJ2-7; D is ambiguous. With 6 bases removed from V and 2 bases from J, the gap between germline ends came to 8 bases. Germline-derived CDR1 and CDR2 are SGHTA and FQGNSA. The CDR3 is 12 residues long. The CDR3 region is CASREHPYEQYF. The CDR3, as DNA: TGTGCCAGCAGGGAGCACCCCTACGAGCAGTACTTC.

The V and J genes are TRBV9 and TRBJ1-1; 9 bases align to TRBD1. J was trimmed by 1 base and V by 4 bases; bases with no gene match: 8. Germline assignment: CDR1 SGDLS and CDR2 YYNGEE. The CDR3 loop spans 16 amino acids. DNA for the CDR3: TGTGCCAGCAGCAGCCGGGACAGGGCCTCGAACACTGAAGCTTTCTTT. This codes for CASSSRDRASNTEAFF.

This chain uses TRBV9 with TRBJ1-1; TRBD1 might be the D (5 bases). This CDR3 region has 15 residues. The V gene's germline CDR1 is SGDLS and CDR2 YYNGEE. V was clipped by 4 bases and J by 4 bases, with 17 bases between them. The CDR3 sequence: CASSPGGGPGTEAFF. As DNA, the CDR3 is TGTGCCAGCAGCCCGGGGGGGGGTCCGGGCACTGAAGCTTTCTTT. Complete variable domain (other parts from reference TRBV9 and TRBJ1-1): DSGVTQTPKHLITATGQRVTLRCSPRSGDLSVYWYQQSLDQGLQFLIQYYNGEERAKGNILERFSAQQFPDLHSELNLSSLELGDSALYFCASSPGGGPGTEAFFGQGTRLTVV.

The sample holds one count of this clone. The V call is TRBV4-2, the J call TRBJ2-1; D is undetermined. Looked up from germline, CDR1 is LGHNA and CDR2 is YNFKEQ. V shed 3 bases and J shed 13 bases, with 10 bases lying between them. This CDR3 region has 11 residues. The CDR3 sequence is CASSHRLEQFF. The CDR3 DNA sequence: TGTGCCAGCAGCCACCGACTCGAACAGTTCTTC.

The chain has TRBV5-4 and TRBJ2-5; the D gene is possibly TRBD2 (5 bases). This CDR3 has 17 amino acids. Germline CDR1 and CDR2: SGHNT and YYREEE (reference sequence). The ends were cut back, 2 bases at V and 5 bases at J, with 22 bases in the middle. CDR3 sequence: CASSFGPGSGIGETQYF. The CDR3 region has the DNA TGTGCCAGCAGCTTCGGTCCCGGGTCGGGGATAGGGGAGACCCAGTACTTC.

V gene TRBV28 combines with J gene TRBJ2-7, with 8 bases that match TRBD2. The CDR3 contains 16 residues. From germline, CDR1 is MDHEN and CDR2 SYDVKM. Trimming at V came to 5 bases and at J to 2 bases, leaving 11 bases not matched to a gene. CDR3 region: CASSPEASGLAYEQYF. The CDR3 nucleotides are TGTGCCAGCAGTCCAGAGGCTAGCGGGTTAGCCTACGAGCAGTACTTC.

This chain uses TRBV27 with TRBJ2-7, with 7 bases matching TRBD1. The CDR3 is made up of 15 amino acids. Germline trimming cut 3 bases from V and 3 bases from J; bases unmatched to any gene: 8. Germline loops: CDR1 MNHEY, CDR2 SMNVEV (reference sequence). The CDR3 nucleotides read TGTGCCAGCAGTTTCCTGGGACAGCCCGTCTACGAGCAGTACTTC. Protein sequence: CASSFLGQPVYEQYF.

The CDR3 reads CASSFGAEVSYEQYF. The CDR3, as DNA: TGCGCCAGCAGCTTCGGAGCGGAGGTCTCCTACGAGCAGTACTTC. The chain combines TRBV5-1 with TRBJ2-7; TRBD2 is a possible D gene (5 bases). Germline V gene sequence: CDR1 SGHRS, CDR2 YFSETQ. This CDR3 contains 15 residues. Trimming pared 2 bases from V and 0 bases from J, leaving 12 bases between.

This clone is a singleton in its sample. The rearrangement links TRBV5-6 to TRBJ2-7; D gene uncertain. Trimming took off 2 bases at V and 4 bases at J, with 13 bases between the two ends. Germline-derived CDR1 and CDR2 are SGHDT and YYEEEE. The CDR3 loop spans 14 amino acids. The CDR3 bases are TGTGCCAGCAGCTTCTCGCGGACCAGATACGAGCAGTACTTC. This translates into CASSFSRTRYEQYF.

The chain couples TRBV25-1 to TRBJ2-7, with a tentative D call TRBD1 (6 bases). The V gene lost 2 bases and the J gene lost 9 bases, with 14 bases spanning the gap. Germline values: CDR1 MGHDK, CDR2 SYGVNS. The CDR3 has 13 residues. CDR3 nucleotide sequence: TGTGCCAGCAGTGAACTGGGGGCGATCGGGCAGTACTTC. It encodes CASSELGAIGQYF.

The CDR3 here is CASSWGEGGPGANVLTF. In DNA, the CDR3 is TGTGCCAGCAGTTGGGGGGAGGGGGGGCCCGGGGCCAACGTCCTGACTTTC. The V and J genes are TRBV28 and TRBJ2-6; a possible D gene is TRBD2 (7 bases). Germline loops: CDR1 MDHEN, CDR2 SYDVKM. The CDR3 contains 17 residues. V gave up 4 bases and J gave up 4 bases, with 17 bases separating them. The full variable domain, with the rest looked up from reference TRBV28 and TRBJ2-6, is DVKVTQSSRYLVKRTGEKVFLECVQDMDHENMFWYRQDPGLGLRLIYFSYDVKMKEKGDIPEGYSVSREKKERFSLILESASTNQTSMYLCASSWGEGGPGANVLTFGAGSRLTVL.

The chain joins TRBV10-2 to TRBJ2-1, with TRBD2 as a possible D gene (5 bases). Germline-derived CDR1 and CDR2 are WSHSY and SAAADI. The CDR3 covers 15 residues. Trimming removed 3 bases from V and 5 bases from J, with 14 bases in between. As DNA, the CDR3 is TGCGCCAGCAGTGAATTCCCTCTAGCCGACAATGAGCAGTTCTTC. It specifies CASSEFPLADNEQFF.

This chain uses TRBV4-3 with TRBJ2-1; 8 nucleotides match TRBD2. CDR1 and CDR2 from the germline V gene are LGHNA and YSLEER. Trimming took 2 bases from V and 5 from J; bases not matched to a gene: 8. The CDR3 extends over 16 amino acids. The CDR3 sequence is CASSQRGLAGNNEQFF. CDR3 in DNA: TGCGCCAGCAGCCAACGGGGGCTAGCGGGTAACAATGAGCAGTTCTTC.

The rearrangement uses TRBV10-1 and TRBJ2-3, with 8 bases matching TRBD2. Germline CDR1 and CDR2: WNHNN and SYGVQD (reference sequence). The CDR3 contains 16 residues. Trimming removed 6 bases from V and 2 bases from J; junction bases left unmatched: 10. This CDR3 reads CASRTAGVGPTDTQYF. The DNA of the CDR3 is TGCGCCAGCAGAACAGCGGGAGTGGGGCCCACAGATACGCAGTATTTT.

The rearrangement uses TRBV7-1 and TRBJ2-7; 8 nucleotides match TRBD2. TRBV7-1 has ORF status, its function being uncertain. The V segment lost 4 bases and the J segment 3 bases; nucleotides outside the gene matches: 8. This CDR3 is built from 15 residues. The CDR3 coding sequence is TGTGCCAGCAGCTATTTAGCGGGGACTCACTACGAGCAGTACTTC. Translation gives CASSYLAGTHYEQYF.

J is TRBJ2-1 and V is TRBV28; TRBD2 matches 7 bases. The CDR3 consists of 16 residues. V lost 5 bases to trimming and J lost 2 bases; unmatched junction nucleotides: 9. Germline CDR1 and CDR2: MDHEN and SYDVKM. The CDR3 DNA sequence: TGTGCCAGCAGTACACCAAGTGCGGGGGCCTACAATGAGCAGTTCTTC. Translating it yields CASSTPSAGAYNEQFF.

The V call is TRBV6-1, the J call TRBJ2-7; perhaps TRBD1 as D (6 bases). The CDR3 totals 15 residues. Germline V gene lookup returns CDR1 MNHNS and CDR2 SASEGT. V was pared by 6 bases and J by 1 base, with 16 bases between. CDR3 sequence (DNA): TGTGCCAGCAGGCACACGGGACATCTTTCCTACGAGCAGTACTTC. It translates to CASRHTGHLSYEQYF.

Of note for this clone: Sequence at one end of the junction differs from germline and may be a read error. Other DNA sequences from this sample encode an identical CDR3 as well. The chain combines TRBV5-6 with TRBJ1-1; D remains ambiguous. There are 13 residues in the CDR3. The germline V gene has CDR1 SGHDT and CDR2 YYEEEE. The CDR3 sequence is CASSPGLGTEAFF. The CDR3 DNA sequence: TGCGCCAGCAGCCCTGGGTTGGGCACTGAAGCTTTCTTT.